Below are 29 T cell receptor beta chains sequenced from a single sample in a study of PD-L1 blockade in urothelial cancer. Time point noted: pretreatment peripheral blood. TCRdb keeps only in-frame clones here, not all; method: immunoSEQ multiplex PCR. The sample contains around 130,000 clones, about 88% of which appear only once. Source: PBMCs, taken around atezolizumab (anti-PD-L1) treatment. These receptors all stem from a man aged 50-59 years with urothelial cancer.

The CDR3 coding sequence is TGTGCCAGCAGCTTATTTAATAGCGGGGCATACAATGAGCAGTTCTTC. Its translation: CASSLFNSGAYNEQFF. The rearrangement joins TRBV11-3 to TRBJ2-1, with 8 positions matching TRBD2. V was pared by 2 bases and J by 4 bases, with 7 bases of the junction left unmatched. Germline V gene lookup returns CDR1 SGHNT and CDR2 YENEEA. CDR3 length equals 16 residues.

A single count supports this clone. The V and J genes are TRBV5-1 and TRBJ2-3, with 7 positions matching TRBD2. Germline CDR1 SGHRS, CDR2 YFSETQ. Trimming took 4 bases from V and 2 from J; bases not matched to a gene: 10. The CDR3 covers 16 residues. CDR3 amino acids: CASSPRLAGDTDTQYF. DNA of the CDR3: TGCGCCAGCAGCCCCCGACTCGCGGGGGACACAGATACGCAGTATTTT.

The chain employs TRBV28 and TRBJ2-2; tentative D call: TRBD2 (7 bases). The CDR3 totals 15 residues. CDR1 is MDHEN and CDR2 is SYDVKM in the germline V gene. V dropped 1 base and J dropped 7 bases, with 13 bases sitting between them. The CDR3 reads CASSLLGGLVGELFF. The CDR3 region has the DNA TGTGCCAGCAGTTTATTGGGGGGGCTCGTCGGGGAGCTGTTTTTT.

This clone was counted only a few times. The rearrangement links TRBV30 to TRBJ2-5; the D gene is possibly TRBD2 (6 bases). V gave up 3 bases and J gave up 2 bases, with 10 bases separating them. The CDR3 length is 13 residues. Germline values: CDR1 GTSNPN, CDR2 SVGIG (reference sequence). The CDR3 sequence is CAWSRDSQETQYF. In nucleotides, the CDR3 is TGTGCCTGGAGCCGGGACTCACAAGAGACCCAGTACTTC.

The chain couples TRBV18 to TRBJ1-1; D ambiguous. The CDR3 consists of 15 residues. Trimming removed 3 bases at V and 1 base at J, with 12 bases between. Germline loops: CDR1 KGHSH, CDR2 LQKENI. The CDR3 coding sequence is TGTGCCAGCTCACCGGGAGTCAATGGGAACACTGAAGCTTTCTTT. Protein: CASSPGVNGNTEAFF.

CDR3: CASSSGRGGWETQYF. CDR3 nucleotide sequence: TGTGCCAGCAGCTCGGGACGTGGGGGCTGGGAGACCCAGTACTTC. The rearrangement joins TRBV5-6 to TRBJ2-5; the D gene is possibly TRBD1 (6 bases). CDR3 length: 15 amino acids. The ends were cut back, 3 bases at V and 5 bases at J, with 17 bases in the middle. Germline V gives CDR1 SGHDT, CDR2 YYEEEE.

CDR3 nucleotides: TGTGCCAGCAGTTACTCGGGGACAGGGGTCACTGAAGCTTTCTTT. Protein sequence: CASSYSGTGVTEAFF. The chain has TRBV6-5 and TRBJ1-1; the match to TRBD1 covers 10 bases. In germline, CDR1 is MNHEY, CDR2 SVGAGI. After removal of 0 bases from V and 4 bases from J, the junction contained 2 bases not matched to a gene. CDR3 size: 15 residues.

The genes are TRBV5-4 and TRBJ2-1, with 14 positions matching TRBD2. The ends lost 4 bases at V and 10 bases at J; junction bases unmatched: 7. Germline CDR1 and CDR2: SGHNT and YYREEE (reference sequence). The CDR3 is 15 amino acids. CDR3 coding DNA: TGTGCCAGCAGCCCGGGACTAGCGGGAGTTTACGAGCAGTTCTTC. This codes for CASSPGLAGVYEQFF.

This clone was seen only once. The chain recombines TRBV11-1 with TRBJ2-7, with 9 bases lining up with TRBD1. V lost 5 bases to trimming and J lost 5 bases; unmatched junction nucleotides: 1. This CDR3 contains 12 residues. Looked up from germline, CDR1 is SGHAT and CDR2 is FQDESV (reference sequence). The DNA of the CDR3 is TGTGCCAGCAGCCGGACAGGGGACGAGCAGTACTTC. Protein sequence: CASSRTGDEQYF. Variable domain in full (rest from reference TRBV11-1 and TRBJ2-7): EAEVAQSPRYKITEKSQAVAFWCDPISGHATLYWYRQILGQGPELLVQFQDESVVDDSQLPKDRFSAERLKGVDSTLKIQPAELGDSAMYLCASSRTGDEQYFGPGTRLTVT.

This chain connects TRBV7-9 to TRBJ2-2; maybe TRBD2 (5 bases). The germline V gene encodes CDR1 SEHNR and CDR2 FQNEAQ (reference sequence). This CDR3 region has 11 residues. CDR3 nucleotide sequence: TGTGGAGCGCAGGAGGCCGGGGAGCTGTTTTTT. Protein product: CGAQEAGELFF.

The chain links TRBV10-3 to TRBJ2-7; 9 bases fit TRBD1. Germline values: CDR1 ENHRY, CDR2 SYGVKD. V dropped 6 bases and J dropped 8; count of bases not matched to a gene: 11. The CDR3 totals 14 residues. This chain's CDR3 is CAIRLGTGSLKQYF. Here the CDR3 DNA reads TGTGCCATCAGATTAGGGACAGGGTCTCTGAAGCAGTACTTC.

CDR3 bases: TGTGCCAGCAGTGTTAGCGGGAGGCCTGACAATGAGCAGTTCTTC. Protein product: CASSVSGRPDNEQFF. The J gene is TRBJ2-1, the V gene TRBV28; 10 nucleotides line up with TRBD2. Per germline, CDR1 MDHEN and CDR2 SYDVKM. The CDR3 is 15 residues long. Unmatched junction bases numbered 6, after V lost 5 bases and J lost 5 bases.

This clone has just one count. The chain couples TRBV11-3 to TRBJ2-1; 10 positions match TRBD2. V lost 5 bases and J lost 1; bases outside the gene matches: 2. The CDR3 spans 15 residues. CDR1 and CDR2 from the germline V gene are SGHNT and YENEEA. The CDR3 DNA is TGTGCCAGCAGCCGGACTAGCGGTTCCTACAATGAGCAGTTCTTC. Translated: CASSRTSGSYNEQFF.

V and J are TRBV28 and TRBJ2-7, with 9 bases identical to TRBD1. This CDR3 has 15 amino acids. Losses at the gene ends were 7 bases for V and 4 bases for J; bases not matched to a gene: 11. Germline V gene data show CDR1 as MDHEN and CDR2 as SYDVKM. The CDR3 spells CASNPYYRGPYEQYF. The CDR3, as DNA: TGTGCCAGCAATCCCTATTACAGGGGGCCGTACGAGCAGTACTTC.

The J gene is TRBJ1-1, the V gene TRBV6-6, with D possibly TRBD1 on 6 matching bases. This CDR3 is 15 amino acids long. Deletions cut 6 bases from V and 1 base from J, with 15 bases between. Looked up from germline, CDR1 is MNHNY and CDR2 is SVGAGI (reference sequence). In nucleotides, the CDR3 is TGTGCCAGCAGCCGGTCGCAGGGGTCGAACACTGAAGCTTTCTTT. Its translation: CASSRSQGSNTEAFF.

The CDR3 DNA reads as TGCGCCAGCAGCGAAGGGACAGGGCGGCAGTTCTTC. Protein sequence: CASSEGTGRQFF. V and J are TRBV4-1 and TRBJ2-1; 9 nucleotides match TRBD1. Per germline, CDR1 MGHRA and CDR2 YSYEKL. This CDR3 is built from 12 residues. J gave up 12 bases and V 5 bases, and 5 bases lay outside the gene matches.

This clone was seen at least ten times. The chain uses TRBV7-9 and TRBJ2-7; 12 bases match TRBD2. The CDR3 sequence is 15 residues long. Trimming at V came to 3 bases and at J to 7 bases, leaving 7 bases not matched to a gene. CDR1 is SEHNR and CDR2 is FQNEAQ in the germline V gene (reference sequence). Here the CDR3 reads CASSFGTSGPVEQYF. For the CDR3, the DNA is TGTGCCAGCAGCTTTGGGACTAGCGGGCCCGTGGAGCAGTACTTC.

This clone has only one observation. This chain joins TRBV12-1 and TRBJ1-3; TRBD1 reflects the table's D call only, with no check against the DNA. TRBV12-1 represents a pseudogene. This CDR3 spans 14 amino acids. DNA for the CDR3: TGTGCCAGCAGCGACAGGGGAACCGGAAACACCATATATTTT. This sequence encodes CASSDRGTGNTIYF.

The chain links TRBV14 to TRBJ2-7; possible D gene TRBD2, 6 bases. The V gene lost 4 bases and the J gene lost 3 bases, with 16 bases spanning the gap. In germline, CDR1 is SGHDN, CDR2 FVKESK. The CDR3 extends over 15 amino acids. This chain's CDR3 is CASSLGPGRSYEQYF. For the CDR3, the DNA is TGTGCCAGCAGCCTAGGGCCAGGGAGGAGCTACGAGCAGTACTTC.

As DNA, the CDR3 is TGTGCCAGCAGACAGGGTGGGCCGGGATATGGCTACACCTTC. Its protein product is CASRQGGPGYGYTF. The V call is TRBV28, the J call TRBJ1-2; tentative D call: TRBD1 (6 bases). Germline CDR1 is MDHEN and CDR2 is SYDVKM. The CDR3 spans 14 residues. V shed 6 bases and J shed 5 bases, with 16 bases lying between them.

This clone was seen just once. The V gene is TRBV6-6, the J gene TRBJ2-7, with 7 bases identical to TRBD1. This CDR3 is built from 15 residues. V lost 6 bases to trimming and J lost 2 bases; unmatched junction nucleotides: 10. Germline values: CDR1 MNHNY, CDR2 SVGAGI (reference sequence). CDR3 bases: TGTGCCAGCAGCACAACAGGGGCGAAAACCTACGAGCAGTACTTC. Translation: CASSTTGAKTYEQYF.

The gene calls are TRBV10-2 and TRBJ1-2, with 8 bases aligning to TRBD1. The CDR3 totals 15 residues. From germline, CDR1 is WSHSY and CDR2 SAAADI. Unmatched junction bases numbered 12, after V lost 4 bases and J lost 8 bases. The DNA for the CDR3 is TGCGCCAGCAGTGCCATTACTAAGACAGGGGAGGGCTACACCTTC. Translated, it gives CASSAITKTGEGYTF.

The chain links TRBV10-2 to TRBJ2-1; perhaps TRBD1 as D (5 bases). V lost 10 bases and J lost 0, with 13 bases in between. Germline CDR1 reads WSHSY; CDR2 reads SAAADI. This CDR3 is built from 14 residues. This chain's CDR3 is CATKTQGSYNEQFF. The CDR3, as DNA: TGCGCCACCAAAACCCAGGGCTCCTACAATGAGCAGTTCTTC.

This clone was picked up a small number of times. The CDR3 reads CASSLGGSFYGYTF. CDR3 nucleotide sequence: TGCGCCAGCAGCTTGGGAGGTTCCTTCTATGGCTACACCTTC. The gene calls are TRBV5-1 and TRBJ1-2; no firm D call. Trimming removed 0 bases from V and 4 bases from J, with 10 bases in between. The V gene's germline CDR1 is SGHRS and CDR2 YFSETQ. The length of the CDR3 is 14 residues.

The chain links TRBV7-3 to TRBJ2-3, with D tentatively TRBD1 (6 bases). The V and J ends lost 2 bases and 7 bases respectively, with 22 bases between them. Germline V gives CDR1 SGHTA, CDR2 FQGTGA. The length of the CDR3 is 17 residues. DNA for the CDR3: TGTGCCAGCAGCTTAGGTGTGTTGAGCAGGGGTAGGAATACGCAGTATTTT. This gives the protein CASSLGVLSRGRNTQYF.

The rearrangement joins TRBV2 to TRBJ2-5, with a tentative D call TRBD2 (5 bases). This CDR3 is built from 15 residues. In germline, CDR1 is SNHLY, CDR2 FYNNEI. V gave up 6 bases and J gave up 0 bases, with 14 bases separating them. The CDR3 DNA follows: TGTGCCAGCAGCCCTGACTACTCGAACCAAGAGACCCAGTACTTC. As protein: CASSPDYSNQETQYF.

The rearrangement uses TRBV28 and TRBJ1-4; a possible D gene is TRBD1 (6 bases). Germline V gives CDR1 MDHEN, CDR2 SYDVKM. The CDR3 is 13 amino acids. V was cut by 8 bases and J by 8 bases, with 15 bases left in between. DNA of the CDR3: TGTGCCAGCTGTAGAGGGGGTGACGAAAAACTGTTTTTT. It yields the protein CASCRGGDEKLFF.

This rearrangement joins TRBV5-1 to TRBJ2-2; D is undetermined. Germline values: CDR1 SGHRS, CDR2 YFSETQ. This CDR3 comprises 16 residues. V was trimmed by 0 bases and J by 4 bases, leaving 13 bases between them. The CDR3 DNA reads as TGCGCCAGCAGCTTGGCCTTTAATAGCATCACCGGGGAGCTGTTTTTT. Its translation: CASSLAFNSITGELFF.

This chain links TRBV9 with TRBJ1-2, with 9 nucleotides matching TRBD1. The CDR3 loop spans 13 amino acids. J lost 5 bases, V lost 4 bases, and 3 bases had no gene match. Germline V gives CDR1 SGDLS, CDR2 YYNGEE. The CDR3 bases are TGTGCCAGCAGCCCCGGGACAGGGTATGGCTACACCTTC. It is translated as CASSPGTGYGYTF.